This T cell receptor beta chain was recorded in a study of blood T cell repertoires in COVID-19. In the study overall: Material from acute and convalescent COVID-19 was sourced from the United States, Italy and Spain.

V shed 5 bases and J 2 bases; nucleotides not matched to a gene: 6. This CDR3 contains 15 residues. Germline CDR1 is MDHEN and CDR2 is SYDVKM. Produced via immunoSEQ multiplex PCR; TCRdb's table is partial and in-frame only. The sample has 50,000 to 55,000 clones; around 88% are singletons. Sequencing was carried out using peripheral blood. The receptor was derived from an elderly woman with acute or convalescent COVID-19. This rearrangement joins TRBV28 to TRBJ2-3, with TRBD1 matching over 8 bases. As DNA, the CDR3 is TGTGCCAGCAGTCCCCGGGGACAGGCCACAGATACGCAGTATTTT. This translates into CASSPRGQATDTQYF.